What follows are 6 T cell receptor beta chains derived from one specimen sequenced in a study of T-cell reconstitution after alpha-beta-depleted transplantation in children. Library preparation (for TCRbeta) was performed with unique molecular identifiers. Via MiXCR, TCRdb re-called the PCR reads, giving one row per CDR3 protein. The sample contains some 290,000 distinct CDR3 sequences, over 8% of which appear only once. The sequences come from PBMCs from the stem cell graft donor, collected from the stem cell graft. These receptors were collected from a human donor who donated a stem cell graft to a child with SCID.

The gene calls are TRBV29-1 and TRBJ2-3; tentatively, D is TRBD1 (5 bases). Germline CDR1 is SQVTM and CDR2 is ANQGSEA. The CDR3 covers 14 residues. Trimming cost V 3 bases and J 4 bases, with 14 bases left between them. This CDR3 is CSVEGRGRADTQYF. In nucleotides, the CDR3 is TGCAGCGTTGAGGGAAGGGGAAGGGCAGATACGCAGTATTTT.

This clonotype occurred a few times. The J gene is TRBJ2-5, the V gene TRBV3-1; 14 bases match TRBD2. Germline assignment: CDR1 LGHDT and CDR2 YNNKEL (reference sequence). The CDR3 has 16 amino acids. After removal of 6 bases from V and 0 bases from J, the junction contained 3 bases not matched to a gene. In DNA form, the CDR3 reads TGTGCCAGCAGTCGACTAGCGGGGGGGAACCAAGAGACCCAGTACTTC. Amino acids: CASSRLAGGNQETQYF.

The J gene is TRBJ1-1, the V gene TRBV12-3 or TRBV12-4, with D maybe TRBD1 (5 bases). Trimming took 3 bases from V and 11 from J, leaving 16 bases between them. The CDR3 has 13 amino acids. CDR3 DNA: TGTGCCAGCAGTTTGGGGACCCCGTATATCGCTTTCTTT. Its translation is CASSLGTPYIAFF.

This clonotype has more than one count but fewer than ten. The chain uses TRBV7-9 and TRBJ2-5; D is undetermined. Germline V gene data show CDR1 as SEHNR and CDR2 as FQNEAQ (reference sequence). CDR3 length: 14 residues. The V end was cut by 5 bases, the J end by 2 bases, with 12 bases between. CDR3 sequence (DNA): TGTGCCAGCAGCCCGACCGACGGTCAAGAGACCCAGTACTTC. This gives the protein CASSPTDGQETQYF.

This clonotype was counted between two and nine times. The chain combines TRBV3-1 with TRBJ2-1, with 7 bases aligning to TRBD1. Trimming at V came to 4 bases and at J to 0 bases, leaving 6 bases not matched to a gene. CDR1 and CDR2 (germline): LGHDT, YNNKEL (reference sequence). The CDR3 is 16 amino acids. The CDR3 DNA follows: TGTGCCAGCAGCCTACAGGGGCCGAGCTCCTACAATGAGCAGTTCTTC. It encodes CASSLQGPSSYNEQFF.

This clonotype was counted ten times or more. The chain employs TRBV12-3 or TRBV12-4 and TRBJ2-7, with 15 bases fitting TRBD2. The CDR3 sequence is 16 residues long. Trimming at V came to 5 bases and at J to 6 bases, leaving 8 bases not matched to a gene. The CDR3: CASSPSGLAGGREQYF. The CDR3 DNA is TGTGCCAGCAGTCCCAGTGGACTAGCGGGGGGGCGCGAGCAGTACTTC.